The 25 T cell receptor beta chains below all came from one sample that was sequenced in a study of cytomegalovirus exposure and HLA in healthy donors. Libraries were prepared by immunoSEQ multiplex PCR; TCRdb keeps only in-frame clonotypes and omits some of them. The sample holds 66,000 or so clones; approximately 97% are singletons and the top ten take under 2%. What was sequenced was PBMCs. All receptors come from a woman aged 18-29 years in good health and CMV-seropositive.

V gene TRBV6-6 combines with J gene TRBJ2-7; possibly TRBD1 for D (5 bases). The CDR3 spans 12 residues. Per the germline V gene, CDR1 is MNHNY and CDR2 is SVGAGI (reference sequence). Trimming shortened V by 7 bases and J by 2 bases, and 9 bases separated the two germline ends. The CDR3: CASNPGTYEQYF. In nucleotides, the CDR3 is TGTGCCAGCAACCCAGGGACCTACGAGCAGTACTTC.

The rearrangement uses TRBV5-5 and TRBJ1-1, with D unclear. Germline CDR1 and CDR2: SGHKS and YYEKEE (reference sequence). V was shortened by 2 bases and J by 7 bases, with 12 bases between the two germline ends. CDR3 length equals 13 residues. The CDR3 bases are TGTGCCAGCAGCTTCACGGGAAACGGTGAAGCTTTCTTT. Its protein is CASSFTGNGEAFF.

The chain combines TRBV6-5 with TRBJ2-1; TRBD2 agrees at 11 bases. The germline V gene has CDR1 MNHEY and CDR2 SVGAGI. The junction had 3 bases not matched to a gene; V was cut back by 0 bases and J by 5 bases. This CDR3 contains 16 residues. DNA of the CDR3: TGTGCCAGCAGTTACTCTTCACTAGCGGGAGACAATGAGCAGTTCTTC. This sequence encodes CASSYSSLAGDNEQFF.

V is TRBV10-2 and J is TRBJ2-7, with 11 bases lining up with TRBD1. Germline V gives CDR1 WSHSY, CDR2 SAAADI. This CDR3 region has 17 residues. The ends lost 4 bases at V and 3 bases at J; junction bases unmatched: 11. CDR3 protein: CASSGILMDRGLYEQYF. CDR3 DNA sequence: TGCGCCAGCAGTGGGATTCTTATGGACAGGGGGCTCTACGAGCAGTACTTC.

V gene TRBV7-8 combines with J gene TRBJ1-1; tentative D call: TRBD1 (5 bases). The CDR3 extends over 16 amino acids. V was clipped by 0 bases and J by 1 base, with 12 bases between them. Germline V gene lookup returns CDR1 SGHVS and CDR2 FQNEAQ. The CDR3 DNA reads TGTGCCAGCAGCTTAGCTTCAGGGCCCGCGAACACTGAAGCTTTCTTT. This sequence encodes CASSLASGPANTEAFF.

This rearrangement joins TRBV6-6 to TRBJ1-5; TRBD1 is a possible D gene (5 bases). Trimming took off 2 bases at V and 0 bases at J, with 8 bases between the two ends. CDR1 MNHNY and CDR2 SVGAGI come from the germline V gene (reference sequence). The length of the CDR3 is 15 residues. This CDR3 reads CASSYPRDSNQPQHF. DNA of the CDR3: TGTGCCAGCAGTTACCCCAGGGATAGCAATCAGCCCCAGCATTTT.

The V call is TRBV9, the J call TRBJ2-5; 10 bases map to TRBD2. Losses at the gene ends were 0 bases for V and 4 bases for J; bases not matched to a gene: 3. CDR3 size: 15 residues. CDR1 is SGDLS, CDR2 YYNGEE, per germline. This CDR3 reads CASSVERLAGETQYF. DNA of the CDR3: TGTGCCAGCAGCGTAGAGCGACTAGCGGGAGAGACCCAGTACTTC.

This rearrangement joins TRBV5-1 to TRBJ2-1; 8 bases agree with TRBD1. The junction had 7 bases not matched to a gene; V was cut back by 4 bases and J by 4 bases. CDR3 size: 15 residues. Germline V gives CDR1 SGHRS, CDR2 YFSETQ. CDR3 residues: CASSLKGQVYNEQFF. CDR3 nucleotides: TGCGCCAGCAGCCTCAAGGGACAGGTGTACAATGAGCAGTTCTTC.

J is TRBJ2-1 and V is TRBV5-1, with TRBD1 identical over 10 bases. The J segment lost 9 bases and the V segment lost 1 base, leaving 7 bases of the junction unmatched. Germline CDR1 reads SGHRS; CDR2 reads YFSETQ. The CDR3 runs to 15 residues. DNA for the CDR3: TGCGCCAGCAGCTTGACCCGACAGGGGGCAGGTGAGCAGTTCTTC. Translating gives CASSLTRQGAGEQFF. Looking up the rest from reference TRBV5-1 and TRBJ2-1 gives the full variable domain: KAGVTQTPRYLIKTRGQQVTLSCSPISGHRSVSWYQQTPGQGLQFLFEYFSETQRNKGNFPGRFSGRQFSNSRSEMNVSTLELGDSALYLCASSLTRQGAGEQFFGPGTRLTVL.

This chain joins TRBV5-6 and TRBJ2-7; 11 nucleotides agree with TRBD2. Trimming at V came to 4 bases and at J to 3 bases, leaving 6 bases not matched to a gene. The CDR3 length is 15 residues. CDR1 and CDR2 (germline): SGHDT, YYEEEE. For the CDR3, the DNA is TGTGCCAGCAGCCTGGGACTAGCGGAAATCTACGAGCAGTACTTC. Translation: CASSLGLAEIYEQYF.

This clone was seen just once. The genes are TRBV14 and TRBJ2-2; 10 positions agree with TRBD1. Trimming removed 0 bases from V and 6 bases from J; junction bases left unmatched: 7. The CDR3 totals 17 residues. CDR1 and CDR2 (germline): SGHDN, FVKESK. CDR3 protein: CASSQDWGTGDAGELFF. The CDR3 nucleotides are TGTGCCAGCAGCCAAGACTGGGGGACAGGGGATGCCGGGGAGCTGTTTTTT.

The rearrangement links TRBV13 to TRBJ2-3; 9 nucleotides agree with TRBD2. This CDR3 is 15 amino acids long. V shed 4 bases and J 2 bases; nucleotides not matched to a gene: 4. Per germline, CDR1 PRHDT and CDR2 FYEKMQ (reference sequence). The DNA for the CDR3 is TGTGCCAGCAGCTACTCTAGCGGGATCACAGATACGCAGTATTTT. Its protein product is CASSYSSGITDTQYF.

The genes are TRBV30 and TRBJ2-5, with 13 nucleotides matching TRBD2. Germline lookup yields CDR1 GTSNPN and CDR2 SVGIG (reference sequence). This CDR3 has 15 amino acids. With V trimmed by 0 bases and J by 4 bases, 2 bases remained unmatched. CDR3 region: CAWSVRLAGGETQYF. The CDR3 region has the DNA TGTGCCTGGAGTGTACGACTAGCGGGAGGAGAGACCCAGTACTTC.

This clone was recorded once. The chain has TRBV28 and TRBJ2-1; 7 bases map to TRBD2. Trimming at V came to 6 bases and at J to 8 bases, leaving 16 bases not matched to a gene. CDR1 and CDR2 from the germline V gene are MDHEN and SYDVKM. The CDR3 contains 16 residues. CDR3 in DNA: TGTGCCAGCAGCACTACCGGGACTACACCAATGTATGAGCAGTTCTTC. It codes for CASSTTGTTPMYEQFF. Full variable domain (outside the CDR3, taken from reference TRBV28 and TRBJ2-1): DVKVTQSSRYLVKRTGEKVFLECVQDMDHENMFWYRQDPGLGLRLIYFSYDVKMKEKGDIPEGYSVSREKKERFSLILESASTNQTSMYLCASSTTGTTPMYEQFFGPGTRLTVL.

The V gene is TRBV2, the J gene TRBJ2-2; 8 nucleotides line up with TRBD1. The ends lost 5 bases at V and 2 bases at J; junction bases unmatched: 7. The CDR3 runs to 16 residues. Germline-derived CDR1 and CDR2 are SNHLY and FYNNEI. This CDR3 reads CASSLRTGTNTGELFF. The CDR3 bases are TGTGCCAGCAGTCTACGGACAGGGACAAACACCGGGGAGCTGTTTTTT.

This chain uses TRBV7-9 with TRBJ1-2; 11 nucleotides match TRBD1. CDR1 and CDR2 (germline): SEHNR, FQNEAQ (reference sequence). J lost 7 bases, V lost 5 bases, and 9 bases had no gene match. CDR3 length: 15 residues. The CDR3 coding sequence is TGTGCCAGCAGCCCCCCAGGACAGGGGGCGGTTGGCTACACCTTC. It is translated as CASSPPGQGAVGYTF.

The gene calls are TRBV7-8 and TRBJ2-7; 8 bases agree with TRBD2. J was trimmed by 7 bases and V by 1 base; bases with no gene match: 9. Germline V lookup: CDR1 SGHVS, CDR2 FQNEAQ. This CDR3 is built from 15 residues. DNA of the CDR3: TGTGCCAGCAGCTTAGAGTCCGGGAGGGCCCGGGAGCAGTACTTC. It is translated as CASSLESGRAREQYF.

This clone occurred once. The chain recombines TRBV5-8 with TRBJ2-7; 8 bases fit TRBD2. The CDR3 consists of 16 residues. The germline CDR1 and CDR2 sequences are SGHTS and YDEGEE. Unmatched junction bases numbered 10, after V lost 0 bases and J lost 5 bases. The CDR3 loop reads CASSLGTGGRFDEQYF. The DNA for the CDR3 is TGTGCCAGCAGCTTGGGGACGGGAGGGAGGTTCGACGAGCAGTACTTC.

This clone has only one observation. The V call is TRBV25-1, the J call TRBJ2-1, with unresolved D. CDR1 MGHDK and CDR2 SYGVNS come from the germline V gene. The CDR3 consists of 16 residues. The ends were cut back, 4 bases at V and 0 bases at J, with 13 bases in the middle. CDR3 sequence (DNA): TGTGCCAGCAGTGTGACACGCGCAGTCTCCTACAATGAGCAGTTCTTC. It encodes CASSVTRAVSYNEQFF.

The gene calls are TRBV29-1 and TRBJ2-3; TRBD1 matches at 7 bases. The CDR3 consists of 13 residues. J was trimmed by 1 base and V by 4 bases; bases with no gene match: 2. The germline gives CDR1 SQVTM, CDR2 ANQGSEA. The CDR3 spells CSVGQGGTDTQYF. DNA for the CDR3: TGCAGCGTTGGACAGGGTGGCACAGATACGCAGTATTTT.

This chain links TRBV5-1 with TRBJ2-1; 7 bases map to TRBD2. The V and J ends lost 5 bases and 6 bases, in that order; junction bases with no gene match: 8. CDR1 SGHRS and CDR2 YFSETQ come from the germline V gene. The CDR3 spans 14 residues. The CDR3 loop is CASSFREEGNEQFF. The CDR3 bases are TGCGCCAGCAGTTTTCGGGAGGAAGGCAATGAGCAGTTCTTC.

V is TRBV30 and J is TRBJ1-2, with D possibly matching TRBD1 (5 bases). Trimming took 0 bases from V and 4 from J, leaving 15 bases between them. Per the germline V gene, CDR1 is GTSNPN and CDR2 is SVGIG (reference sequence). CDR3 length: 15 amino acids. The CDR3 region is CAWSVIGGSVYGYTF. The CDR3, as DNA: TGTGCCTGGAGTGTTATTGGGGGGTCCGTCTATGGCTACACCTTC.

CDR3 protein: CASSLVELAGLTDTQYF. The CDR3 DNA reads TGTGCCAGCAGCTTAGTCGAACTAGCGGGATTGACAGATACGCAGTATTTT. The chain recombines TRBV7-9 with TRBJ2-3; 10 bases map to TRBD2. The trim removed 1 base at V and 3 bases at J, leaving 7 bases unmatched. The CDR3 is 17 residues long. CDR1 SEHNR and CDR2 FQNEAQ come from the germline V gene (reference sequence).

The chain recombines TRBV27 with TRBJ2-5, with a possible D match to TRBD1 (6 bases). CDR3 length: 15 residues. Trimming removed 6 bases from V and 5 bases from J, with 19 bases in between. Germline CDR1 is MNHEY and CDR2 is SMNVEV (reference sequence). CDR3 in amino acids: CASRPIGGEGETQYF. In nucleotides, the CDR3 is TGTGCCAGCAGGCCAATAGGGGGAGAGGGGGAGACCCAGTACTTC.

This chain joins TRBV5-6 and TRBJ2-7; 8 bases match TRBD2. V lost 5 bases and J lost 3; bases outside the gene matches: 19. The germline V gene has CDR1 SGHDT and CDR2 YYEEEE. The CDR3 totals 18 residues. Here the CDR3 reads CASRLRAGAGANFYEQYF. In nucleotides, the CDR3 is TGTGCCAGCAGATTGCGGGCGGGAGCGGGGGCTAACTTCTACGAGCAGTACTTC.